The present T cell receptor (beta chain) was sequenced within a study of neurological immune-mediated disorders. In TCRdb, the 5' RACE reads were re-called with MiXCR into one record per CDR3 protein. The sample contains about 48,000 distinct CDR3 sequences, about 2% of which appear only once. The CDR3 runs 15 residues. CDR1 is SGHRS, CDR2 YFSETQ, per germline. Trimming took 1 base from V and 8 from J; bases not matched to a gene: 8. Study-level results: One related-CDR3 cluster, found by phylogenetic grouping, held repertoires of 18 of 34 multiple sclerosis patients and is a possible signature.

This clonotype came up many times. What it recognizes is unknown. The receptor was isolated from a woman aged 40 to 50 with multiple sclerosis. The chain links TRBV5-1 to TRBJ2-4; 8 nucleotides agree with TRBD1. Sequenced input: PBMCs. The CDR3 loop is CASSLQGAVRDIQYF. The CDR3 region has the DNA TGCGCCAGCAGCTTGCAGGGGGCTGTTCGGGACATTCAGTACTTC.